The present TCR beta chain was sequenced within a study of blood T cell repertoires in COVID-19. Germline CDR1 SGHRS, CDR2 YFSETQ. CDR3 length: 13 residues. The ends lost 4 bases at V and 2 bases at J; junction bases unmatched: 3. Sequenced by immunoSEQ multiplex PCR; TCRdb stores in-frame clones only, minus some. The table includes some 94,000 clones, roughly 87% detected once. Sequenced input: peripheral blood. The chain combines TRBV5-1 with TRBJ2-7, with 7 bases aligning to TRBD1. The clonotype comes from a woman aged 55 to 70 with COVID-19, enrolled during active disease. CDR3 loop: CASSQGQAYEQYF. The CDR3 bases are TGCGCCAGCAGCCAAGGACAGGCCTACGAGCAGTACTTC.